The clone carrying this TCR beta chain was seen repeatedly, ten times or more. The antigen is not known. This sample was included in a study of blood T cells in healthy people across ages. Whole-study findings and limits: It was not possible, with unsorted PBMCs, to conclusively compare naive and antigen-experienced cells.

Investigators took 8 to 10 milliliters of peripheral blood from every donor. This CDR3 is 13 amino acids long. The V end lost 1 base, the J end lost 5 bases, and 10 bases lay between the germline ends. Germline CDR1 and CDR2: SGHRS and YFSETQ. Sample-barcoded 5' priming and a J-beta primer mix drove a second PCR of roughly 7 to 11 cycles. Each CDR3 protein is one row after TCRdb ran MiXCR on the 5' RACE reads. The sample has roughly 790,000 distinct CDR3 sequences, roughly 47% seen once. The specimen was blood. V gene TRBV5-1 combines with J gene TRBJ2-7; D remains unclear. The TCR comes from a woman aged 55-70 years in good health. Here the CDR3 reads CASSLRVDDEQYF. The DNA for the CDR3 is TGCGCCAGCAGCTTGCGGGTAGATGACGAGCAGTACTTC.